Below, one T cell receptor (beta chain) is given with its context. The target antigen is unknown. The data are from a study of cytomegalovirus exposure and HLA in healthy donors. Overall study: Previous work identified roughly 120 million unique TCR beta sequences from around 180 million T cells.

J was trimmed by 2 bases and V by 4 bases; bases with no gene match: 11. This CDR3 spans 16 amino acids. Germline lookup yields CDR1 ENHRY and CDR2 SYGVKD. The PCR made use of 60 Vbeta and 13 Jbeta primers. Sequenced by immunoSEQ multiplex PCR; TCRdb stores in-frame clones only, minus some. The sample lists some 270,000 clones, around 90% occurring once. Study-level findings and limits: Specificity for CMV antigens was confirmed in vitro for a few of the CMV-associated chains. In a later analysis, specific HLA alleles were associated with around 17,000 TCR beta sequences at a 0.05 false discovery rate. The dataset shows that most TCR sequences were rare, while some public TCRs occurred in many donors.

Source material: PBMCs. This receptor was identified in a girl aged 2 to 9 in good health and CMV-seronegative. The rearrangement joins TRBV10-3 to TRBJ2-7, with TRBD1 matching 7 bases. The DNA of the CDR3 is TGTGCCATCAGTGGGCCCAGACAGGGAATTACCTACGAGCAGTACTTC. As protein: CAISGPRQGITYEQYF.